These 23 T cell receptor beta chains were sequenced from one sample in a study of cytomegalovirus exposure and HLA in healthy donors. PCR used 60 Vbeta primers and 13 Jbeta primers. Sequenced by immunoSEQ multiplex PCR; TCRdb stores in-frame clones only, minus some. The table has fewer than 110,000 clones, 60% to 80% seen once. The sample consisted of PBMCs. The receptors here all came from a man aged 18 to 35 in good health and CMV-seronegative.

This chain links TRBV9 with TRBJ2-2; TRBD2 agrees at 10 bases. This CDR3 is built from 17 residues. V lost 4 bases, J lost 2 bases, and 8 bases stayed unmatched. The germline V gene has CDR1 SGDLS and CDR2 YYNGEE. The CDR3 DNA reads TGTGCCAGCAGCTTCCGACCTAGCGGGGGAAACACCGGGGAGCTGTTTTTT. The encoded protein is CASSFRPSGGNTGELFF.

This clone has only one observation. This chain uses TRBV5-1 with TRBJ2-7; possibly TRBD2 for D (7 bases). The CDR3 totals 16 residues. The germline V gene has CDR1 SGHRS and CDR2 YFSETQ. Trimming shortened V by 3 bases and J by 5 bases, and 21 bases separated the two germline ends. Here the CDR3 reads CASSSEAGAGYNEQYF. CDR3 coding DNA: TGCGCCAGCAGCTCCGAGGCGGGGGCCGGTTACAACGAGCAGTACTTC.

This rearrangement joins TRBV6-1 to TRBJ2-7, with D perhaps TRBD1 (6 bases). Trimming cost V 6 bases and J 2 bases, with 11 bases left between them. The CDR3 contains 13 residues. Looked up from germline, CDR1 is MNHNS and CDR2 is SASEGT. The chain's CDR3 is CASRATGTYEQYF. The DNA for the CDR3 is TGTGCCAGCAGGGCGACAGGTACCTACGAGCAGTACTTC.

This clone was found a few times. The rearrangement links TRBV6-6 to TRBJ2-6; TRBD2 matches at 7 bases. The CDR3 has 15 amino acids. V lost 9 bases and J lost 0; bases outside the gene matches: 5. Germline loops: CDR1 MNHNY, CDR2 SVGAGI (reference sequence). The CDR3 DNA sequence: TGTGCCAGTGGGGGGGACCCCTCTGGGGCCAACGTCCTGACTTTC. Residues: CASGGDPSGANVLTF.

This chain joins TRBV13 and TRBJ1-6, with 7 nucleotides matching TRBD1. Unmatched junction bases numbered 4, after V lost 1 base and J lost 4 bases. Germline loops: CDR1 PRHDT, CDR2 FYEKMQ (reference sequence). The CDR3 is 16 amino acids. The CDR3 DNA reads TGTGCCAGCAGCTTAGAGGGGGGACAGTATAATTCACCCCTCCACTTT. This encodes CASSLEGGQYNSPLHF.

CDR3: CASSLVQGGYNSPLHF. The CDR3 region has the DNA TGTGCCAGCAGCTTAGTACAGGGTGGTTATAATTCACCCCTCCACTTT. The V gene is TRBV7-6, the J gene TRBJ1-6; D possibly corresponds to TRBD1 (6 bases). The germline V gene has CDR1 SGHVS and CDR2 FNYEAQ. The germline V and J ends were trimmed by 1 base and 4 bases, with 11 bases remaining between them. The CDR3 spans 16 residues. The entire variable domain, with the rest obtained from reference TRBV7-6 and TRBJ1-6, is as follows: GAGVSQSPRYKVTKRGQDVALRCDPISGHVSLYWYRQALGQGPEFLTYFNYEAQQDKSGLPNDRFSAERPEGSISTLTIQRTEQRDSAMYRCASSLVQGGYNSPLHFGNGTRLTVT.

This clone was detected only a few times. The chain joins TRBV2 to TRBJ1-1; 7 bases are a match to TRBD1. The length of the CDR3 is 16 residues. V trimming: 2 bases; J trimming: 1 base; junction bases outside the gene matches: 7. Germline V gene sequence: CDR1 SNHLY, CDR2 FYNNEI. CDR3 loop: CASSENERTGNTEAFF. The CDR3 DNA follows: TGTGCCAGCAGTGAAAATGAAAGGACAGGGAACACTGAAGCTTTCTTT.

About this clone itself: At one end the junction does not follow the germline gene, possibly because of a read error. The chain joins TRBV5-1 to TRBJ1-2; D is possibly TRBD1 (6 bases). Germline V gene lookup returns CDR1 SGHRS and CDR2 YFSETQ. This CDR3 is 14 amino acids long. Here the CDR3 reads CASSPKDRNYGYPF. CDR3 in DNA: TGCGCCAGCAGCCCCAAGGACAGAAACTATGGCTACCCCTTC.

The chain has TRBV18 and TRBJ2-2; tentatively, D is TRBD2 (5 bases). V dropped 1 base and J dropped 6 bases, with 12 bases sitting between them. The CDR3 sequence is 15 residues long. Germline lookup yields CDR1 KGHSH and CDR2 LQKENI. This CDR3 reads CASSPLSYGAGELFF. The DNA for the CDR3 is TGTGCCAGCTCACCACTCTCCTACGGGGCCGGGGAGCTGTTTTTT.

The chain carries TRBV7-9 and TRBJ1-4, with D maybe TRBD1 (6 bases). CDR1 and CDR2 from the germline V gene are SEHNR and FQNEAQ (reference sequence). The CDR3 is made up of 15 amino acids. V was trimmed by 1 base and J by 6 bases, leaving 12 bases between them. The CDR3 spells CASSLGDKGDEKLFF. DNA of the CDR3: TGTGCCAGCAGCTTAGGGGACAAGGGGGATGAAAAACTGTTTTTT.

V usage is TRBV5-1 and J usage is TRBJ1-2, with 7 nucleotides matching TRBD1. J gave up 4 bases and V 4 bases, and 13 bases lay outside the gene matches. This CDR3 contains 16 residues. Germline V gene sequence: CDR1 SGHRS, CDR2 YFSETQ. The CDR3 here is CASSPGMTGLAYGYTF. The CDR3 DNA is TGCGCCAGCAGCCCGGGAATGACAGGGTTGGCCTATGGCTACACCTTC.

The chain couples TRBV4-1 to TRBJ2-5; 7 nucleotides align to TRBD1. Trimming at V came to 9 bases and at J to 5 bases, leaving 15 bases not matched to a gene. Germline CDR1 reads MGHRA; CDR2 reads YSYEKL. The CDR3 sequence is 15 residues long. The DNA for the CDR3 is TGCGCCAGAACACACCGGGACAGAACTTCGGAGACCCAGTACTTC. Amino acids: CARTHRDRTSETQYF.

V gene TRBV20-1 combines with J gene TRBJ2-4; D may be TRBD2 (6 bases). The CDR3 spans 10 residues. The germline V and J ends were trimmed by 6 bases and 9 bases, with 9 bases remaining between them. Germline loops: CDR1 DFQATT, CDR2 SNEGSKA (reference sequence). Here the CDR3 DNA reads TGCAGTGCAACAGCGGGCATTCAGTACTTC. It specifies CSATAGIQYF.

The chain couples TRBV10-3 to TRBJ1-2, with a tentative D call TRBD1 (5 bases). The CDR3 extends over 11 amino acids. Germline values: CDR1 ENHRY, CDR2 SYGVKD. V was pared by 6 bases and J by 5 bases, with 7 bases between. The CDR3 bases are TGTGCCATCAGCGCAGGGTATGGCTACACCTTC. Protein: CAISAGYGYTF.

On this clone itself: Other DNA sequences in this specimen translate into the identical CDR3. The rearrangement joins TRBV5-6 to TRBJ2-7, with TRBD2 matching 9 bases. Per the germline V gene, CDR1 is SGHDT and CDR2 is YYEEEE. The CDR3 sequence is 16 residues long. The J segment lost 4 bases and the V segment lost 3 bases, leaving 11 bases of the junction unmatched. CDR3: CASSWGTLAGHYEQYF. The CDR3 DNA sequence: TGTGCCAGCAGCTGGGGAACCCTAGCGGGGCATTACGAGCAGTACTTC.

The chain has TRBV18 and TRBJ2-3, with D perhaps TRBD2 (6 bases). The CDR3 totals 14 residues. In germline, CDR1 is KGHSH, CDR2 LQKENI. Trimming removed 4 bases at V and 4 bases at J, with 12 bases between. As DNA, the CDR3 is TGTGCCAGCTCACAGGGGCGGGGCCCAGATACGCAGTATTTT. Protein product: CASSQGRGPDTQYF.

J is TRBJ2-5 and V is TRBV5-1; 7 positions match TRBD1. The V gene's germline CDR1 is SGHRS and CDR2 YFSETQ. The CDR3 runs to 15 residues. Germline trimming cut 0 bases from V and 5 bases from J; bases unmatched to any gene: 7. This CDR3 is CASSLAEGAGETQYF. CDR3 bases: TGCGCCAGCAGCTTGGCCGAGGGGGCTGGGGAGACCCAGTACTTC. The complete variable domain, with remaining parts taken from reference TRBV5-1 and TRBJ2-5, reads KAGVTQTPRYLIKTRGQQVTLSCSPISGHRSVSWYQQTPGQGLQFLFEYFSETQRNKGNFPGRFSGRQFSNSRSEMNVSTLELGDSALYLCASSLAEGAGETQYFGPGTRLLVL.

CDR3 sequence (DNA): TGTGCCAGTAGTGGATCGGGACTGGTCACAGATACGCAGTATTTT. Encoded protein: CASSGSGLVTDTQYF. The chain joins TRBV19 to TRBJ2-3; tentative D call: TRBD2 (6 bases). The CDR3 contains 15 residues. Germline V gene sequence: CDR1 LNHDA, CDR2 SQIVND (reference sequence). The V end was cut by 5 bases, the J end by 2 bases, with 14 bases between.

The chain recombines TRBV19 with TRBJ2-1; D uncertain. V was cut by 8 bases and J by 0 bases, with 11 bases left in between. The CDR3 has 14 amino acids. In germline, CDR1 is LNHDA, CDR2 SQIVND (reference sequence). CDR3 sequence reads: CASAVRLSYNEQFF. The CDR3 nucleotides read TGTGCCAGTGCGGTGAGGCTCTCCTACAATGAGCAGTTCTTC.

This chain links TRBV19 with TRBJ2-3; perhaps TRBD2 as D (5 bases). V gave up 7 bases and J gave up 2 bases, with 13 bases separating them. This CDR3 is built from 14 residues. Germline V gene data show CDR1 as LNHDA and CDR2 as SQIVND (reference sequence). In nucleotides, the CDR3 is TGTGCCAGTATGCCGACTAACTACACAGATACGCAGTATTTT. It is translated as CASMPTNYTDTQYF.

The chain carries TRBV18 and TRBJ2-1, with D perhaps matching TRBD2 (6 bases). The CDR3 loop spans 16 amino acids. V lost 6 bases to trimming and J lost 7 bases, with 22 bases between them. The germline V gene encodes CDR1 KGHSH and CDR2 LQKENI. CDR3 sequence: CASSPSRVGGQNEQFF. The CDR3 DNA follows: TGTGCCAGCTCCCCCTCCAGGGTGGGAGGTCAAAATGAGCAGTTCTTC.

This chain links TRBV5-1 with TRBJ2-1, with 9 bases lining up with TRBD2. The CDR3 runs 15 residues. Trimming cost V 2 bases and J 3 bases; bases outside gene matches: 3. CDR1 SGHRS and CDR2 YFSETQ come from the germline V gene. In nucleotides, the CDR3 is TGCGCCAGCAGCTTTGCGGGGGGGATCTACAATGAGCAGTTCTTC. It yields the protein CASSFAGGIYNEQFF.

The chain links TRBV7-9 to TRBJ2-5; no reliable D call. The J call may not be correct, given that the DNA end is closer to TRBJ2-7. Germline V CDR1 and CDR2: SEHNR, FQNEAQ (reference sequence). This CDR3 is 15 amino acids long. Here the CDR3 reads CASSLGQFSSYEQYF. DNA for the CDR3: TGTGCCAGCAGCTTAGGACAATTCTCCTCCTACGAGCAGTACTTC.